The 21 T cell receptor beta chains below all came from one sample that was sequenced in a study of beta chain features in type 1 diabetes. The whole isolated RNA underwent reverse transcription, so sequencing captured expressed TCRB transcripts. Produced via immunoSEQ multiplex PCR; TCRdb's table is partial and in-frame only. Of 250,000 to 300,000 clones in the sample, about 8% were seen once. The sequencing input was central memory CD4+ T cells from blood. The source of these receptors is a woman in her late teens or twenties in good health.

This chain connects TRBV14 to TRBJ2-3; D unclear. The V end lost 3 bases, the J end lost 4 bases, and 8 bases lay between the germline ends. This CDR3 contains 13 residues. The germline V gene has CDR1 SGHDN and CDR2 FVKESK. CDR3 amino acids: CASSHRSSDTQYF. Written as DNA, the CDR3 is TGTGCCAGCAGCCATCGAAGTTCAGATACGCAGTATTTT.

The CDR3 DNA reads TGTGCCAGCAGCTTAGGGGACAGAACGAACACTGAAGCTTTCTTT. It is translated as CASSLGDRTNTEAFF. This rearrangement joins TRBV7-3 to TRBJ1-1; 7 positions match TRBD1. Germline V lookup: CDR1 SGHTA, CDR2 FQGTGA. With V trimmed by 2 bases and J by 1 base, 4 bases remained unmatched. CDR3 size: 15 residues.

This clone was picked up a small number of times. This chain links TRBV5-6 with TRBJ1-3; TRBD1 agrees at 9 bases. Germline V lookup: CDR1 SGHDT, CDR2 YYEEEE. The CDR3 runs to 16 residues. Trimming removed 4 bases from V and 4 bases from J; junction bases left unmatched: 9. As DNA, the CDR3 is TGTGCCAGCAGCCTCACACAGGGGGCATCGGGAAACACCATATATTTT. It codes for CASSLTQGASGNTIYF.

In this sample, this clone turned up a few times. The chain carries TRBV19 and TRBJ2-2; possible D gene TRBD1, 6 bases. CDR3 length: 14 amino acids. Trimming shortened V by 7 bases and J by 3 bases, and 12 bases separated the two germline ends. The germline gives CDR1 LNHDA, CDR2 SQIVND (reference sequence). CDR3 sequence (DNA): TGTGCCAGTAACAGGGAGAGGGACACCGGGGAGCTGTTTTTT. It specifies CASNRERDTGELFF.

The chain is built from TRBV4-3 and TRBJ2-1, with unresolved D. CDR3 length equals 15 residues. Trimming shortened V by 0 bases and J by 6 bases, and 12 bases separated the two germline ends. Looked up from germline, CDR1 is LGHNA and CDR2 is YSLEER. CDR3 amino acids: CASSQEHLTRNEQFF. In DNA, the CDR3 is TGCGCCAGCAGCCAAGAACACCTTACGCGCAATGAGCAGTTCTTC.

This clone turned up a few times. The chain employs TRBV19 and TRBJ2-3, with D hard to call. Germline CDR1 LNHDA, CDR2 SQIVND (reference sequence). The CDR3 consists of 14 residues. The V and J ends lost 5 bases and 0 bases respectively, with 9 bases between them. In DNA form, the CDR3 reads TGTGCCAGTAGTTTGACGATTAGCACAGATACGCAGTATTTT. Amino acid sequence: CASSLTISTDTQYF.

This clone was found a few times. V usage is TRBV7-3 and J usage is TRBJ2-3, with 11 positions matching TRBD2. V gave up 4 bases and J gave up 2 bases; unmatched junction bases: 8. Germline CDR1 is SGHTA and CDR2 is FQGTGA. The CDR3 totals 17 residues. CDR3 nucleotides: TGTGCCAGCAGCTCACAGCTAGCGGGGGGTTTCACAGATACGCAGTATTTT. Encoded protein: CASSSQLAGGFTDTQYF.

This chain connects TRBV4-2 to TRBJ1-2; D remains unclear. There are 15 residues in the CDR3. CDR1 and CDR2 (germline): LGHNA, YNFKEQ. V was shortened by 2 bases and J by 0 bases, with 10 bases between the two germline ends. Written as DNA, the CDR3 is TGTGCCAGCAGCCAACTAACACCAGCTAACTATGGCTACACCTTC. Amino acid sequence: CASSQLTPANYGYTF.

The chain joins TRBV7-2 to TRBJ2-2, with D tentatively TRBD1 (6 bases). V dropped 5 bases and J dropped 3 bases, with 22 bases sitting between them. Germline V gives CDR1 SGHTA, CDR2 FQGNSA. This CDR3 has 18 residues. CDR3 bases: TGTGCCAGCAGCCCCCAGGGGACCATCAAAACCCACACCGGGGAGCTGTTTTTT. Its protein product is CASSPQGTIKTHTGELFF.

The V and J genes are TRBV7-2 and TRBJ2-7, with 9 bases identical to TRBD2. V trimming: 0 bases; J trimming: 4 bases; junction bases outside the gene matches: 1. Germline V gene sequence: CDR1 SGHTA, CDR2 FQGNSA. There are 14 residues in the CDR3. CDR3 sequence reads: CASSLALAGYEQYF. The CDR3 DNA follows: TGTGCCAGCAGCTTAGCGCTAGCGGGGTACGAGCAGTACTTC.

This rearrangement joins TRBV7-9 to TRBJ2-6; perhaps TRBD2 as D (6 bases). The CDR3 spans 15 residues. The V gene's germline CDR1 is SEHNR and CDR2 FQNEAQ (reference sequence). The V end lost 11 bases, the J end lost 0 bases, and 14 bases lay between the germline ends. The CDR3 is CAGGRGSSGANVLTF. The CDR3 DNA follows: TGTGCCGGGGGACGGGGGAGCTCTGGGGCCAACGTCCTGACTTTC. The complete variable domain, with remaining parts taken from reference TRBV7-9 and TRBJ2-6, reads DTGVSQNPRHKITKRGQNVTFRCDPISEHNRLYWYRQTLGQGPEFLTYFQNEAQLEKSRLLSDRFSAERPKGSFSTLEIQRTEQGDSAMYLCAGGRGSSGANVLTFGAGSRLTVL.

This clone occurred a few times. This rearrangement joins TRBV5-1 to TRBJ2-5; 8 bases match TRBD2. Per the germline V gene, CDR1 is SGHRS and CDR2 is YFSETQ. This CDR3 has 14 residues. J lost 1 base, V lost 4 bases, and 3 bases had no gene match. The CDR3 reads CASSLTSGQETQYF. DNA of the CDR3: TGCGCCAGCAGCCTAACTAGCGGCCAAGAGACCCAGTACTTC.

This clone was detected ten times or more. This sequence joins TRBV7-9 and TRBJ1-4; D is uncertain. Germline V CDR1 and CDR2: SEHNR, FQNEAQ (reference sequence). Between the trimmed V and J ends, which lost 1 base and 8 bases, there was a span of 5 bases. This CDR3 region has 12 residues. The CDR3 DNA sequence: TGTGCCAGCAGCTTAGGGGAAGAAAAACTGTTTTTT. As protein: CASSLGEEKLFF.

This clone came up a few times. This chain uses TRBV19 with TRBJ1-3, with D perhaps matching TRBD1 (5 bases). This CDR3 is 14 amino acids long. Germline CDR1 LNHDA, CDR2 SQIVND (reference sequence). Trimming cost V 7 bases and J 5 bases, with 15 bases left between them. The CDR3 sequence: CASTRRQSRNTIYF. The CDR3 DNA is TGTGCCAGTACCCGAAGACAGTCCAGAAACACCATATATTTT.

In its sample, this clone was seen a few times. The chain uses TRBV11-2 and TRBJ2-5; D perhaps matches TRBD1 (7 bases). The CDR3 runs 18 residues. Germline assignment: CDR1 SGHAT and CDR2 FQNNGV. With 0 bases removed from V and 1 base from J, the gap between germline ends came to 18 bases. CDR3 in amino acids: CASSLEGYGQGGQETQYF. The CDR3 bases are TGTGCCAGCAGCTTAGAGGGTTATGGGCAGGGGGGCCAAGAGACCCAGTACTTC. Full variable domain (remainder filled in from reference TRBV11-2 and TRBJ2-5): EAGVAQSPRYKIIEKRQSVAFWCNPISGHATLYWYQQILGQGPKLLIQFQNNGVVDDSQLPKDRFSAERLKGVDSTLKIQPAKLEDSAVYLCASSLEGYGQGGQETQYFGPGTRLLVL.

This chain links TRBV7-2 with TRBJ2-1; D is unclear. Germline CDR1 and CDR2: SGHTA and FQGNSA. With 3 bases removed from V and 5 bases from J, the gap between germline ends came to 8 bases. The CDR3 consists of 13 residues. Here the CDR3 reads CASSFSPNNEQFF. CDR3 nucleotide sequence: TGTGCCAGCAGCTTCTCTCCCAACAATGAGCAGTTCTTC.

This clone was picked up a small number of times. The genes are TRBV7-3 and TRBJ2-7; 10 nucleotides agree with TRBD2. V lost 5 bases to trimming and J lost 0 bases; unmatched junction nucleotides: 4. The CDR3 is 15 amino acids. Per the germline V gene, CDR1 is SGHTA and CDR2 is FQGTGA. CDR3 sequence reads: CASSPSGGSSYEQYV. In nucleotides, the CDR3 is TGTGCCAGCAGCCCTAGCGGGGGAAGCTCCTACGAGCAGTACGTC.

This clone has just a few counts. The chain links TRBV10-3 to TRBJ2-7; the D is unclear. The CDR3 totals 12 residues. Germline values: CDR1 ENHRY, CDR2 SYGVKD. The V and J ends lost 2 bases and 5 bases respectively, with 7 bases between them. The CDR3 protein is CAISETPHEQYF. CDR3 DNA sequence: TGTGCCATCAGTGAGACCCCCCACGAGCAGTACTTC.

The chain has TRBV7-2 and TRBJ2-5; TRBD2 agrees at 7 bases. V lost 5 bases and J lost 5; bases outside the gene matches: 5. Germline values: CDR1 SGHTA, CDR2 FQGNSA. There are 13 residues in the CDR3. The CDR3 spells CASSVRGGETQYF. In nucleotides, the CDR3 is TGTGCCAGCAGCGTTCGGGGAGGGGAGACCCAGTACTTC.

CDR3 sequence reads: CASYSVRGKGIPHF. The DNA of the CDR3 is TGTGCCAGCTATTCCGTTAGGGGAAAAGGCATTCCCCACTTT. The genes are TRBV28 and TRBJ1-6, with a weak D call TRBD1 (5 bases). Germline CDR1 and CDR2: MDHEN and SYDVKM. Trimming took 8 bases from V and 18 from J, leaving 26 bases between them. This CDR3 spans 14 amino acids.

This clone was picked up a small number of times. The chain joins TRBV6-1 to TRBJ2-7, with D unresolved. Per the germline V gene, CDR1 is MNHNS and CDR2 is SASEGT. V was pared by 2 bases and J by 2 bases, with 4 bases between. The CDR3 contains 12 residues. As DNA, the CDR3 is TGTGCCAGCAGTGAACAGGCCTACGAGCAGTACGTC. It is translated as CASSEQAYEQYV.